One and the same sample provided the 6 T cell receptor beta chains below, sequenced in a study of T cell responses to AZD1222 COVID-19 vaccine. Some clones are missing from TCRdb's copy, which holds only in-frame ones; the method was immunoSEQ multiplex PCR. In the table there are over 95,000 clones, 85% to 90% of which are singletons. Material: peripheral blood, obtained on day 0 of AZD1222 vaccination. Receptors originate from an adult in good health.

The CDR3 DNA reads TGTGCCAGCAGTTTAACCGGGACAAACTTAGCCAAAAACATTCAGTACTTC. Its translation: CASSLTGTNLAKNIQYF. V and J are TRBV28 and TRBJ2-4, with D possibly being TRBD1 (6 bases). Per the germline V gene, CDR1 is MDHEN and CDR2 is SYDVKM. With 2 bases removed from V and 0 bases from J, the gap between germline ends came to 14 bases. This CDR3 is 17 amino acids long.

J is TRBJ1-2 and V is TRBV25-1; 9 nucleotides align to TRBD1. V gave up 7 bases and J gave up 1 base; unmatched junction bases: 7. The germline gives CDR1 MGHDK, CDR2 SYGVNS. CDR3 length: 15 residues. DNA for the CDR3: TGTGCCAGCAAAACGGGGACAGGGAGTAACTATGGCTACACCTTC. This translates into CASKTGTGSNYGYTF.

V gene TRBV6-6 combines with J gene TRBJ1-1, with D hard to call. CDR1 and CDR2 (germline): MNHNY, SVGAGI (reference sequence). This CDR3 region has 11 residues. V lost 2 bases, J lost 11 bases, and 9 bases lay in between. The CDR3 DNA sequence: TGTGCCAGCAGTTACAAGGATCGGGCTTTCTTT. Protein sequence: CASSYKDRAFF.

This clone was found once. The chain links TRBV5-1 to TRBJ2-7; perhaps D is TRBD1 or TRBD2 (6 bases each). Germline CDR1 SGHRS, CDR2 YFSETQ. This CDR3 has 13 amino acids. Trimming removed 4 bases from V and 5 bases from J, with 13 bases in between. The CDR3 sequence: CASSAGGRDEQYF. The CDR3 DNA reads TGCGCCAGCAGCGCCGGGGGCCGCGACGAGCAGTACTTC.

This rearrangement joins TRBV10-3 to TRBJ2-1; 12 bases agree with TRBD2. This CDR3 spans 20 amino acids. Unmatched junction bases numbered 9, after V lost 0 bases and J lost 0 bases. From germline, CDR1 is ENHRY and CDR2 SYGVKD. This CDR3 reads CAISESTLAGGPSSYNEQFF. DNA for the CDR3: TGTGCCATCAGTGAGTCGACCCTAGCGGGAGGGCCTAGCTCCTACAATGAGCAGTTCTTC.

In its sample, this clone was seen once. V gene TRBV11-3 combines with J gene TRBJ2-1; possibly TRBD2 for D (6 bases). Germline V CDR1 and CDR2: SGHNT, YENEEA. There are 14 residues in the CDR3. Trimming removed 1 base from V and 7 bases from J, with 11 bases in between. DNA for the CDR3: TGTGCCAGCAGCTTAGGGGGGGATGGGAATGAGCAGTTCTTC. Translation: CASSLGGDGNEQFF.